This T cell receptor beta chain was captured by sequencing in a study of memory B cells and T cells in multiple sclerosis. Concerning this clone itself: The antigen remains undetermined.

General study points: Shared clonotype counts depended on differing compartment clone-set sizes and were normalized.

Sequencing was performed with immunoSEQ multiplex PCR; in TCRdb, only in-frame clones are kept and a portion is missing. The repertoire holds 13,000 to 15,000 clones, with about 70% as singletons. The CDR3 contains 16 residues. In germline, CDR1 is SGHDT, CDR2 YYEEEE. The V gene end was trimmed by 7 bases and the J gene end by 5 bases; junction bases not matched to a gene: 14. The chain links TRBV5-6 to TRBJ1-2; 10 nucleotides line up with TRBD1. This TCR was recovered from a human donor with multiple sclerosis. The material sequenced was memory (CD45RO+) CD4+ T cells from blood. DNA of the CDR3: TGTGCCAGCGACGTGTTCCGGGACAGGGGATTATATGGCTACACCTTC. Its translation is CASDVFRDRGLYGYTF.